This TCR beta chain came from a study of blood T cells in healthy people across ages. Study outcomes and limitations: Getting older went along with TCR beta diversity per million T cells dropping roughly linearly. The study lacked donor CMV status, which possibly confounded expanded clonotype changes. Strongly correlated with naive T cell percentage was TCR beta diversity.

It was with a sample-barcoded 5' primer and a J-beta primer mix that a second PCR of about 6 to 12 cycles was run. Paired-end reads containing CDR3 totaled no fewer than 2.5 million for each sample. TCRdb redid the calling of the 5' RACE reads with MiXCR, one entry per CDR3 protein. The top ten hold 13% of the sample, which has 700,000 to 850,000 distinct CDR3 sequences, about 36% seen once. Only a few counts were recorded for this clonotype. Its antigen is not known. The V segment lost 5 bases and the J segment 8 bases; nucleotides outside the gene matches: 6. This CDR3 is 13 amino acids long. This TCR derives from a man aged 18-30 years in good health. The rearrangement joins TRBV12-3 or TRBV12-4 to TRBJ1-2; 9 bases agree with TRBD1. Sequenced material: blood. The CDR3 is CASSVDRGSGYTF. In DNA, the CDR3 is TGTGCCAGCAGTGTGGACAGGGGATCCGGCTACACCTTC.